This TCR beta chain was captured in a study of blood T cell repertoires in COVID-19. For the study at large: PBMCs, B-cell-depleted T cells, or T cells were the source of the cDNA or gDNA that made up the material.

Clones were read by immunoSEQ multiplex PCR, and TCRdb kept only the in-frame ones, dropping some. The sample contains about 250,000 clones, approximately 90% of which appear only once. V was clipped by 6 bases and J by 1 base; unmatched bases: 6. The CDR3 runs to 15 residues. Germline CDR1 and CDR2: MNHNY and SVGAGI (reference sequence). This clone occurred a few times. This receptor was obtained from a woman aged 40 to 50 who had recovered from COVID-19. The sample consisted of peripheral blood. This chain links TRBV6-6 with TRBJ1-5; 7 bases align to TRBD1. CDR3 in DNA: TGTGCCAGCAGGTCTTCGGACAGGAGCAATCAGCCCCAGCATTTT. As protein: CASRSSDRSNQPQHF.